This TCR beta chain derives from a study of molecular identifiers for immune sequencing clone quantification. Study-wide results and limits: Among 920,000 or so naive cells, as was reported, spiked Jurkat TCR RNA from one cell was detectable.

Bulk TCR library preparation followed previously described methods with listed TCR primers. TCRdb fed the PCR reads into MiXCR, producing one record per CDR3 protein. Of about 640,000 distinct CDR3 sequences listed, 20% are singletons. This clonotype has at least ten counts. Antigen specificity is unknown. Sorting isolated naive CD8 T cells as CD8+CD4-CCR7+CD45RA+ events. The CDR3 sequence is 16 residues long. Germline V gene lookup returns CDR1 LGHNA and CDR2 YSLEER. Between the trimmed V and J ends, which lost 1 base and 2 bases, there was a span of 13 bases. The receptor comes from a human donor in good health. Some libraries in this study had Jurkat cell RNA spiked in. The chain is built from TRBV4-3 and TRBJ2-3, with a possible D match to TRBD2 (5 bases). Sequences were obtained from naive CD8+ T cells from blood, with Jurkat cell RNA spiked in. Subset defined: FACS-sorted CD8+CD4-CCR7+CD45RA+ naive T cells. CDR3 nucleotides: TGCGCCAGCAGCCAAGGGCGGGCCGGTCCCACAGATACGCAGTATTTT. It yields the protein CASSQGRAGPTDTQYF.